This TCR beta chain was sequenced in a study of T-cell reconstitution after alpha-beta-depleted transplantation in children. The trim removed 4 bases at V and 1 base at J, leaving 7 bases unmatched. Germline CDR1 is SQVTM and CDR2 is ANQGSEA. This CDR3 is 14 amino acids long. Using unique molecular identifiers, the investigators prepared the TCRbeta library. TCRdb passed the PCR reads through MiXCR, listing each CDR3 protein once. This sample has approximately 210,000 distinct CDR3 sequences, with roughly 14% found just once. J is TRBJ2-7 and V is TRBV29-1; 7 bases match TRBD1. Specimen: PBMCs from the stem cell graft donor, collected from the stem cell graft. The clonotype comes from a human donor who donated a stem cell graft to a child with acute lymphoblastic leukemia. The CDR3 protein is CSVGGPTGSYEQYF. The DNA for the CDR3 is TGCAGCGTTGGAGGCCCGACAGGGTCCTACGAGCAGTACTTC.